These 8 T cell receptor beta chains were all obtained from the same sample, sequenced in a study of a mutant IDH1 vaccine in newly diagnosed glioma. The time point was: baseline, week 1 (first vaccination visit). The treatment was: pre-vaccination baseline after standard-of-care therapy. Some clones are missing from TCRdb's copy, which holds only in-frame ones; the method was immunoSEQ multiplex PCR. The sample has around 63,000 clones, about 90% seen once; the top ten hold over 2.5%. Here the sequenced sample was PBMCs, taken from a glioma patient treated with radiotherapy, temozolomide or both. Receptors were obtained from a man aged 50-60 years with glioma.

Here the CDR3 reads CASSQGPPGTSGSDTQYF. CDR3 sequence (DNA): TGTGCCAGCAGCCAAGGACCCCCCGGGACTAGCGGATCAGATACGCAGTATTTT. The chain recombines TRBV14 with TRBJ2-3; 11 bases fit TRBD2. Trimming at V came to 1 base and at J to 4 bases, leaving 10 bases not matched to a gene. The CDR3 covers 18 residues. Germline V gene sequence: CDR1 SGHDN, CDR2 FVKESK.

The rearrangement joins TRBV7-8 to TRBJ1-3; 7 bases agree with TRBD1. Trimming at V came to 5 bases and at J to 0 bases, leaving 4 bases not matched to a gene. Looked up from germline, CDR1 is SGHVS and CDR2 is FQNEAQ. CDR3 length: 15 residues. CDR3 nucleotide sequence: TGTGCCAGCAGCCGGTCAGGGGGCTCTGGAAACACCATATATTTT. It codes for CASSRSGGSGNTIYF.

The CDR3 sequence is CASKGQTGALQPQHF. The CDR3 DNA reads TGTGCCAGCAAGGGACAGACAGGGGCTTTGCAGCCCCAGCATTTT. The gene calls are TRBV28 and TRBJ1-5, with TRBD1 identical over 8 bases. The CDR3 spans 15 residues. V lost 7 bases to trimming and J lost 7 bases; unmatched junction nucleotides: 12. The germline gives CDR1 MDHEN, CDR2 SYDVKM.

V is TRBV9 and J is TRBJ2-7; 10 bases agree with TRBD1. The trim removed 3 bases at V and 3 bases at J, leaving 6 bases unmatched. CDR3 length equals 15 residues. Germline V lookup: CDR1 SGDLS, CDR2 YYNGEE. CDR3 sequence reads: CASSETGGKLYEQYF. CDR3 nucleotides: TGTGCCAGCAGCGAGACAGGGGGCAAGCTCTACGAGCAGTACTTC.

V gene TRBV18 combines with J gene TRBJ2-1, with D hard to call. Trimming removed 3 bases from V and 9 bases from J, with 18 bases in between. Germline CDR1 KGHSH, CDR2 LQKENI. The CDR3 is 15 amino acids. Here the CDR3 reads CASSPGSVQSGEQFF. In DNA form, the CDR3 reads TGTGCCAGCTCACCCGGAAGCGTCCAATCGGGTGAGCAGTTCTTC.

The chain couples TRBV9 to TRBJ1-4; TRBD1 might be the D (6 bases). Per the germline V gene, CDR1 is SGDLS and CDR2 is YYNGEE. The CDR3 loop spans 13 amino acids. V gave up 5 bases and J gave up 4 bases, with 9 bases separating them. The CDR3 protein is CASRGQNNEKLFF. For the CDR3, the DNA is TGTGCCAGCAGAGGACAGAATAATGAAAAACTGTTTTTT.

The chain links TRBV18 to TRBJ2-7, with a tentative D call TRBD2 (6 bases). Trimming pared 1 base from V and 5 bases from J, leaving 15 bases between. CDR3 length equals 15 residues. Germline V lookup: CDR1 KGHSH, CDR2 LQKENI. This chain's CDR3 is CASSPQLARGDEQYF. CDR3 DNA sequence: TGTGCCAGCTCACCACAGTTAGCGCGGGGTGACGAGCAGTACTTC.

The J gene is TRBJ1-4, the V gene TRBV10-3; D remains ambiguous. The germline gives CDR1 ENHRY, CDR2 SYGVKD. This CDR3 spans 13 amino acids. V lost 2 bases, J lost 8 bases, and 9 bases lay in between. The CDR3 nucleotides read TGTGCCATCAGTGAGACCGACGGAGAAAAACTGTTTTTT. Translated: CAISETDGEKLFF.